This T cell receptor (beta chain) originates from a study of T cells in Graves' hyperthyroidism and ophthalmopathy. This clonotype was detected ten times or more. Authors of the study amplified TCR beta CDR3 regions from RNA transcripts. First-round RT-PCR of the TCR CDR3 relied on the HTBI primer set. TCRdb re-called the multiplex PCR reads through MiXCR, storing one row per CDR3 protein. The sample carries roughly 570,000 distinct CDR3 sequences, around 46% recorded once. Germline loops: CDR1 SNHLY, CDR2 FYNNEI. CDR3 length: 11 amino acids. Trimming left V 2 bases short and J 14 bases short, with 12 bases between.

The chain is built from TRBV2 and TRBJ1-2; D remains unclear. This TCR derives from an adult woman with Graves' disease, either hyperthyroidism or ophthalmopathy (not recorded which). Sequenced material: peripheral blood or thyroid tissue (not recorded which). CDR3 sequence reads: CASSETGMGTF. The CDR3 bases are TGTGCCAGCAGTGAAACTGGCATGGGAACCTTC.